The subject of this entry is one TCR beta chain. As handled by the study authors: Amplification with reference gene primers provided the estimates of nucleated cell counts. Assay used: immunoSEQ multiplex PCR; TCRdb lists only in-frame clones, some missing. The DNA gave D and trimming, while V, J and clone size come from that table. The repertoire includes tens of thousands of clones, around four fifths of them detected once, and 5% to 6.5% sits in the top ten. Trimming shortened V by 6 bases and J by 0 bases, and 13 bases separated the two germline ends. Germline V gene data show CDR1 as MNHEY and CDR2 as SMNVEV (reference sequence). The CDR3 is 15 residues long. This sample was taken from a study of blood T cell repertoires in COVID-19. The wider study: Both acute and convalescent COVID-19 samples were obtained from the United States, Italy and Spain. Nucleic acid was either cDNA or gDNA, and it came from T cells, B-cell-depleted T cells, or PBMCs.

This clonotype was obtained from a man aged 50 or older with active COVID-19. Sequenced input: peripheral blood. The rearrangement joins TRBV27 to TRBJ2-3; D possibly corresponds to TRBD1 (6 bases). The DNA of the CDR3 is TGTGCCAGCAGGCCCCACAGGGCGAGCACAGATACGCAGTATTTT. Amino acid sequence: CASRPHRASTDTQYF.